This T cell receptor (beta chain) is drawn from a study of shared T cell receptors in the human thymus. CDR3 size: 19 residues. The data were produced by immunoSEQ multiplex PCR, yet TCRdb's version contains in-frame clones alone and is incomplete. The sample carries 720,000 or so clones, approximately 85% recorded once. The same sample was also used in a study of human thymus T cells. That publication notes: Resections from corrective heart surgery provided thymus tissue. It looked as if thymic and blood repertoires used V and J genes in a biased way. Related research described thymic repertoires that were highly overlapping among unrelated individuals.

This clonotype originated in a girl under three years old with a congenital heart defect. Sequencing input: thymocytes. The chain is built from TRBV21-1 and TRBJ1-3; the table's D call, TRBD1, has no DNA check behind it. TRBV21-1 is a pseudogene segment. CDR3 sequence reads: CASTCEGPSRGQSGNTIYF. The CDR3 coding sequence is TGTGCCAGCACCTGCGAAGGGCCCTCCAGGGGGCAATCTGGAAACACCATATATTTT.